The 31 T cell receptor beta chains below all came from one sample that was sequenced in a study of CD8+ T cells in alopecia areata. Investigators isolated RNA and reverse transcribed it into cDNA to act as the sequencing template. TCRdb's copy holds only in-frame clones and misses some; the assay was immunoSEQ multiplex PCR. The data contain about 200,000 clones, roughly three fifths of them singletons. The treatment is: oral pan-JAK inhibitor, 5-10 mg twice daily. The sample here was CD4+ T cells sorted from blood, taken at week 4, from a patient treated with tofacitinib. The receptor set was obtained from a human donor with alopecia areata.

This rearrangement joins TRBV30 to TRBJ1-5; no firm D call. V was pared by 7 bases and J by 1 base, with 14 bases between. Germline CDR1 reads GTSNPN; CDR2 reads SVGIG (reference sequence). The CDR3 loop spans 14 amino acids. The CDR3 sequence is CAYTTFGSNQPQHF. CDR3 nucleotides: TGTGCCTACACGACCTTTGGGAGCAATCAGCCCCAGCATTTT.

This clone was detected only a few times. V is TRBV4-3 and J is TRBJ1-1; D is possibly TRBD1 (5 bases). There are 15 residues in the CDR3. CDR1 LGHNA and CDR2 YSLEER come from the germline V gene. Trimming removed 3 bases from V and 4 bases from J, with 15 bases in between. The CDR3 here is CASSHPRGRITEAFF. CDR3 in DNA: TGCGCCAGCAGCCACCCCCGGGGACGGATCACTGAAGCTTTCTTT.

This sequence joins TRBV30 and TRBJ2-5; 7 bases are shared with TRBD1. Germline V gene sequence: CDR1 GTSNPN, CDR2 SVGIG (reference sequence). This CDR3 spans 15 amino acids. The V and J ends lost 0 bases and 4 bases, in that order; junction bases with no gene match: 8. The CDR3 bases are TGTGCCTGGAGTGTAGGGACAGCGCCGAGAGAGACCCAGTACTTC. Amino acids: CAWSVGTAPRETQYF.

The J gene is TRBJ2-7, the V gene TRBV6-1; 7 bases agree with TRBD2. Germline loops: CDR1 MNHNS, CDR2 SASEGT. This CDR3 has 13 amino acids. V shed 7 bases and J 7 bases; nucleotides not matched to a gene: 10. CDR3 sequence reads: CASTLGGGREQYF. The CDR3 bases are TGTGCCAGCACCCTGGGGGGGGGACGGGAGCAGTACTTC.

The gene calls are TRBV13 and TRBJ1-2, with 10 nucleotides matching TRBD1. The trim removed 5 bases at V and 4 bases at J, leaving 4 bases unmatched. This CDR3 is 14 amino acids long. Germline V gene sequence: CDR1 PRHDT, CDR2 FYEKMQ (reference sequence). The CDR3 nucleotides read TGTGCCAGCAGCAGAGGACAGGGGGGCTATGGCTACACCTTC. Translated, it gives CASSRGQGGYGYTF.

The V call is TRBV4-1, the J call TRBJ2-2; D call uncertain. This CDR3 spans 16 amino acids. Trimming cost V 1 base and J 3 bases, with 12 bases left between them. Germline lookup yields CDR1 MGHRA and CDR2 YSYEKL. The DNA for the CDR3 is TGCGCCAGCAGCCAAGTGGGCCGGACGGACACCGGGGAGCTGTTTTTT. It codes for CASSQVGRTDTGELFF.

This clone was observed a few times. The chain uses TRBV4-1 and TRBJ1-5; D is perhaps TRBD1 (5 bases). Deletions cut 3 bases from V and 6 bases from J, with 12 bases between. Germline values: CDR1 MGHRA, CDR2 YSYEKL. The length of the CDR3 is 14 residues. CDR3: CASSHPLGVQPQHF. The CDR3 nucleotides are TGCGCCAGCAGCCACCCGTTGGGGGTTCAGCCCCAGCATTTT.

This clone showed up just a few times. V gene TRBV10-3 combines with J gene TRBJ2-1, with 7 bases that match TRBD1. Germline V gene sequence: CDR1 ENHRY, CDR2 SYGVKD. The CDR3 has 13 amino acids. The junction had 3 bases not matched to a gene; V was cut back by 8 bases and J by 2 bases. CDR3 sequence reads: CAIRDSPYNEQFF. CDR3 bases: TGTGCCATCCGGGACAGTCCCTACAATGAGCAGTTCTTC.

The chain joins TRBV2 to TRBJ1-1; possibly TRBD1 for D (6 bases). The germline CDR1 and CDR2 sequences are SNHLY and FYNNEI. Trimming removed 6 bases at V and 3 bases at J, with 14 bases between. The CDR3 is made up of 14 amino acids. The CDR3 spells CASRSQGFDTEAFF. The CDR3 coding sequence is TGTGCCAGCAGATCTCAGGGGTTCGACACTGAAGCTTTCTTT.

V gene TRBV7-9 combines with J gene TRBJ1-3, with D tentatively TRBD1 (5 bases). Germline values: CDR1 SEHNR, CDR2 FQNEAQ (reference sequence). This CDR3 has 15 residues. Trimming pared 4 bases from V and 6 bases from J, leaving 16 bases between. CDR3 region: CASSSSGTAKNTIYF. In DNA, the CDR3 is TGTGCCAGCAGCTCATCCGGGACCGCGAAAAACACCATATATTTT. The complete variable domain, with remaining parts taken from reference TRBV7-9 and TRBJ1-3, reads DTGVSQNPRHKITKRGQNVTFRCDPISEHNRLYWYRQTLGQGPEFLTYFQNEAQLEKSRLLSDRFSAERPKGSFSTLEIQRTEQGDSAMYLCASSSSGTAKNTIYFGEGSWLTVV.

This clone was seen once. The rearrangement links TRBV30 to TRBJ2-7; no clear D gene. This CDR3 spans 16 amino acids. V lost 2 bases and J lost 0, with 17 bases in between. The germline V gene has CDR1 GTSNPN and CDR2 SVGIG (reference sequence). The CDR3 loop reads CAWSSLTALSSYEQYF. In nucleotides, the CDR3 is TGTGCCTGGAGTTCCCTGACGGCCCTTAGCTCCTACGAGCAGTACTTC.

The chain carries TRBV29-1 and TRBJ2-3; D ambiguous. CDR3 size: 15 residues. Germline values: CDR1 SQVTM, CDR2 ANQGSEA. V was cut by 7 bases and J by 0 bases, with 17 bases left in between. CDR3: CSAKQEISSTDTQYF. Here the CDR3 DNA reads TGCAGCGCCAAGCAGGAAATTTCTAGCACAGATACGCAGTATTTT.

This chain joins TRBV5-1 and TRBJ1-2; TRBD1 matches at 12 bases. V shed 2 bases, J shed 1 base, and the junction held 6 bases outside the gene matches. The germline CDR1 and CDR2 sequences are SGHRS and YFSETQ. The CDR3 sequence is 17 residues long. CDR3 in DNA: TGCGCCAGCAGCTTCCGGGGACAGGGGGCCATTAACTATGGCTACACCTTC. This encodes CASSFRGQGAINYGYTF.

This clone showed up just a few times. The V call is TRBV27, the J call TRBJ1-6; D is unresolved. The CDR3 length is 16 residues. CDR1 and CDR2 from the germline V gene are MNHEY and SMNVEV (reference sequence). The V end was cut by 6 bases, the J end by 7 bases, with 19 bases between. The CDR3 DNA reads TGTGCCAGCAGCCCAGGCGACCGAGGGAAGAATTCACCCCTCCACTTT. Translation: CASSPGDRGKNSPLHF.

This clone turned up a few times. DNA of the CDR3: TGTGCCAGCGGCGCAAGCTCCTACGAGCAGTACTTC. This encodes CASGASSYEQYF. The chain links TRBV7-9 to TRBJ2-7; D unclear. The CDR3 extends over 12 amino acids. Deletions cut 8 bases from V and 0 bases from J, with 8 bases between. Germline-derived CDR1 and CDR2 are SEHNR and FQNEAQ (reference sequence).

The J gene is TRBJ2-5, the V gene TRBV28, with 10 bases fitting TRBD2. Germline values: CDR1 MDHEN, CDR2 SYDVKM. Unmatched junction bases numbered 3, after V lost 3 bases and J lost 2 bases. The CDR3 runs 15 residues. The CDR3 loop is CASSFASGGQETQYF. The CDR3 nucleotides read TGTGCCAGCAGTTTTGCTAGCGGGGGACAAGAGACCCAGTACTTC.

This clone was seen only once. The chain joins TRBV4-1 to TRBJ2-3, with D uncertain. Germline CDR1 reads MGHRA; CDR2 reads YSYEKL. The V end lost 1 base, the J end lost 3 bases, and 8 bases lay between the germline ends. The CDR3 consists of 14 residues. The CDR3 region is CASSQGDNTDTQYF. CDR3 bases: TGCGCCAGCAGCCAAGGGGATAATACAGATACGCAGTATTTT.

The V and J genes are TRBV29-1 and TRBJ2-7, with 8 bases lining up with TRBD1. V gave up 8 bases and J gave up 7 bases; unmatched junction bases: 10. Germline-derived CDR1 and CDR2 are SQVTM and ANQGSEA. This CDR3 is built from 12 residues. Here the CDR3 reads CSLLDREKEQYF. CDR3 bases: TGCAGCCTGTTGGACAGGGAGAAAGAGCAGTACTTC.

V usage is TRBV19 and J usage is TRBJ1-2; TRBD1 might be the D (6 bases). Trimming left V 7 bases short and J 8 bases short, with 32 bases between. CDR3 length: 18 residues. Germline V gene data show CDR1 as LNHDA and CDR2 as SQIVND (reference sequence). The CDR3 sequence: CASNAPLGGRGYERGYTF. The CDR3 DNA is TGTGCCAGTAATGCTCCTCTGGGGGGGCGCGGGTATGAACGCGGCTACACCTTC. The whole variable domain, filled in from reference TRBV19 and TRBJ1-2, reads DGGITQSPKYLFRKEGQNVTLSCEQNLNHDAMYWYRQDPGQGLRLIYYSQIVNDFQKGDIAEGYSVSREKKESFPLTVTSAQKNPTAFYLCASNAPLGGRGYERGYTFGSGTRLTVV.

This clone was observed a single time. This chain connects TRBV29-1 to TRBJ2-5; D is undetermined. The CDR3 is 13 amino acids. V lost 4 bases to trimming and J lost 1 base, with 10 bases between them. In germline, CDR1 is SQVTM, CDR2 ANQGSEA. The CDR3 nucleotides are TGCAGCGTTGTAAACGGACCCCAAGAGACCCAGTACTTC. Its protein product is CSVVNGPQETQYF.

The chain employs TRBV7-9 and TRBJ2-7; TRBD1 agrees at 7 bases. The germline gives CDR1 SEHNR, CDR2 FQNEAQ (reference sequence). With V trimmed by 9 bases and J by 1 base, 9 bases remained unmatched. This CDR3 is 14 amino acids long. CDR3 amino acids: CASATGRSSYEQYF. Written as DNA, the CDR3 is TGTGCCAGTGCGACAGGGCGCTCTTCCTACGAGCAGTACTTC.

This clone was detected a few times. The chain combines TRBV5-1 with TRBJ2-5; 7 nucleotides agree with TRBD1. This CDR3 is built from 14 residues. Germline lookup yields CDR1 SGHRS and CDR2 YFSETQ. With 3 bases clipped from V and 2 bases from J, the junction kept 4 bases outside the gene matches. The CDR3 protein is CASSSTGLQETQYF. The DNA for the CDR3 is TGCGCCAGCAGCTCGACAGGGCTTCAAGAGACCCAGTACTTC.

The rearrangement uses TRBV7-9 and TRBJ2-5, with 10 bases lining up with TRBD2. CDR1 is SEHNR and CDR2 is FQNEAQ in the germline V gene (reference sequence). J lost 4 bases, V lost 5 bases, and 16 bases had no gene match. The CDR3 runs to 18 residues. CDR3 nucleotide sequence: TGTGCCAGCAGCCCTCGATGGTCCGGGACTAGCGTCGGAGAGACCCAGTACTTC. Protein: CASSPRWSGTSVGETQYF. Variable domain in full (rest from reference TRBV7-9 and TRBJ2-5): DTGVSQNPRHKITKRGQNVTFRCDPISEHNRLYWYRQTLGQGPEFLTYFQNEAQLEKSRLLSDRFSAERPKGSFSTLEIQRTEQGDSAMYLCASSPRWSGTSVGETQYFGPGTRLLVL.

The chain has TRBV29-1 and TRBJ2-3; 16 bases are a match to TRBD2. With 3 bases clipped from V and 2 bases from J, the junction kept 2 bases outside the gene matches. The CDR3 sequence is 16 residues long. CDR1 is SQVTM, CDR2 ANQGSEA, per germline. DNA for the CDR3: TGCAGCGTTGAGGGACTAGCGGGGGGGTTCACAGATACGCAGTATTTT. Encoded protein: CSVEGLAGGFTDTQYF.

The genes are TRBV30 and TRBJ1-4, with no clear D. Germline V gene lookup returns CDR1 GTSNPN and CDR2 SVGIG (reference sequence). This CDR3 contains 13 residues. V was shortened by 4 bases and J by 4 bases, with 10 bases between the two germline ends. The DNA of the CDR3 is TGTGCCTGGACGAGAGACCTTAATGAAAAACTGTTTTTT. This gives the protein CAWTRDLNEKLFF.

The V call is TRBV30, the J call TRBJ1-1, with 7 bases that match TRBD1. The CDR3 sequence is 15 residues long. Germline CDR1 reads GTSNPN; CDR2 reads SVGIG (reference sequence). With 1 base clipped from V and 0 bases from J, the junction kept 5 bases outside the gene matches. The CDR3 coding sequence is TGTGCCTGGAGTGGGGACAGAGCCATGAACACTGAAGCTTTCTTT. Encoded protein: CAWSGDRAMNTEAFF.

The table lists this clone with a count of one. The rearrangement uses TRBV30 and TRBJ1-2; D unclear. In germline, CDR1 is GTSNPN, CDR2 SVGIG (reference sequence). The CDR3 is 10 residues long. V dropped 5 bases and J dropped 10 bases, with 11 bases sitting between them. This CDR3 is CAWSAGAYTF. The CDR3 DNA follows: TGTGCCTGGTCGGCGGGCGCCTACACCTTC.

The gene calls are TRBV6-1 and TRBJ1-5; D is unresolved. In germline, CDR1 is MNHNS, CDR2 SASEGT. Trimming shortened V by 2 bases and J by 3 bases, and 5 bases separated the two germline ends. The CDR3 totals 13 residues. The CDR3 loop is CASSELVNQPQHF. CDR3 bases: TGTGCCAGCAGTGAACTTGTCAATCAGCCCCAGCATTTT.

The chain uses TRBV5-1 and TRBJ2-2; no definite D call. The CDR3 length is 13 residues. Trimming cost V 0 bases and J 7 bases, with 7 bases left between them. The germline CDR1 and CDR2 sequences are SGHRS and YFSETQ. The CDR3 reads CASSLEGIGELFF. For the CDR3, the DNA is TGCGCCAGCAGCTTGGAGGGTATCGGGGAGCTGTTTTTT.

This clone was found a few times. The rearrangement uses TRBV30 and TRBJ1-3; D is perhaps TRBD1 (6 bases). V was shortened by 8 bases and J by 3 bases, with 17 bases between the two germline ends. Germline CDR1 GTSNPN, CDR2 SVGIG (reference sequence). This CDR3 comprises 14 residues. CDR3 bases: TGTGCCGGAGGATGGGGGCTTCATGGAAACACCATATATTTT. This translates into CAGGWGLHGNTIYF.

The genes are TRBV12-5 and TRBJ1-5; TRBD1 aligns across 11 bases. Losses at the gene ends were 0 bases for V and 5 bases for J; bases not matched to a gene: 6. This CDR3 contains 17 residues. CDR1 is LGHNT, CDR2 FRNRAP, per germline. CDR3: CASGLVSGTGGDQPQHF. CDR3 nucleotides: TGTGCTAGTGGTTTGGTATCGGGGACAGGGGGTGATCAGCCCCAGCATTTT.